These 24 T cell receptor beta chains came from one sample sequenced in a study of OX40 agonist ivuxolimab in advanced cancers. Produced via immunoSEQ multiplex PCR; TCRdb's table is partial and in-frame only. The top ten hold roughly three fifths of the sample, which has approximately 34,000 clones, approximately 86% seen once. The sample in question was CD4+ or CD8+ T cells sorted from blood, obtained in a trial of the OX40 agonist ivuxolimab. These receptors originate from an adult with an advanced solid tumor such as melanoma, head and neck, liver or kidney cancer.

The rearrangement joins TRBV5-3 to TRBJ2-7, with 10 bases fitting TRBD1. TRBV5-3 is assigned to the ORF class and has an uncertain function. This CDR3 has 14 amino acids. V was clipped by 4 bases and J by 5 bases; unmatched bases: 6. CDR3 sequence (DNA): TGTGCCAGAAGCCCCGGGACAGGGGCCCACGAGCAGTACTTC. It yields the protein CARSPGTGAHEQYF.

The chain carries TRBV27 and TRBJ2-1; 12 nucleotides match TRBD2. The germline V gene encodes CDR1 MNHEY and CDR2 SMNVEV (reference sequence). The CDR3 extends over 17 amino acids. Losses at the gene ends were 4 bases for V and 6 bases for J; bases not matched to a gene: 10. The CDR3 DNA reads TGTGCCAGCAGTTCTTACTCGGGACTAGCGGGCTCCAATGAGCAGTTCTTC. It translates to CASSSYSGLAGSNEQFF.

This chain connects TRBV5-5 to TRBJ1-2; 12 bases line up with TRBD1. CDR3 length: 14 amino acids. The ends lost 6 bases at V and 8 bases at J; junction bases unmatched: 8. Germline CDR1 and CDR2: SGHKS and YYEKEE (reference sequence). CDR3 sequence reads: CASIPGQGADGYTF. The CDR3 region has the DNA TGTGCCAGCATCCCGGGACAGGGGGCTGACGGCTACACCTTC.

The rearrangement links TRBV9 to TRBJ1-3; the D is unclear. Germline V gene sequence: CDR1 SGDLS, CDR2 YYNGEE. This CDR3 comprises 14 residues. V was clipped by 0 bases and J by 2 bases, with 6 bases between them. The CDR3 sequence: CASSVGGPGNTIYF. DNA for the CDR3: TGTGCCAGCAGCGTAGGAGGGCCTGGAAACACCATATATTTT.

V is TRBV19 and J is TRBJ2-2; D unresolved. Between the trimmed V and J ends, which lost 9 bases and 7 bases, there was a span of 18 bases. Germline CDR1 is LNHDA and CDR2 is SQIVND (reference sequence). CDR3 length: 14 amino acids. The CDR3 sequence: CASSLDPRGGELFF. CDR3 nucleotides: TGTGCCAGCTCTCTTGACCCCCGAGGCGGGGAGCTGTTTTTT.

The rearrangement joins TRBV4-1 to TRBJ2-7; the D call may be TRBD1 or TRBD2 (5 bases each). V was cut by 4 bases and J by 7 bases, with 20 bases left in between. Germline assignment: CDR1 MGHRA and CDR2 YSYEKL. The CDR3 runs 15 residues. The CDR3, as DNA: TGCGCCAGCAGCCTAAGGGCAGGTGGGACGGGTGAGCAGTACTTC. It specifies CASSLRAGGTGEQYF.

The rearrangement links TRBV7-6 to TRBJ2-7; the D gene is possibly TRBD1 (6 bases). Germline V gene data show CDR1 as SGHVS and CDR2 as FNYEAQ. Deletions cut 1 base from V and 2 bases from J, with 9 bases between. This CDR3 region has 14 residues. The CDR3 DNA reads as TGTGCCAGCAGCTTAGGGACAGATGCCTACGAGCAGTACTTC. Translated: CASSLGTDAYEQYF.

For the CDR3, the DNA is TGTGCCACGAAGGCGGATACGCAGTATTTT. It specifies CATKADTQYF. This chain links TRBV6-5 with TRBJ2-3; D call uncertain. The germline V and J ends were trimmed by 10 bases and 6 bases, with 8 bases remaining between them. The CDR3 has 10 amino acids. Germline assignment: CDR1 MNHEY and CDR2 SVGAGI.

Only one count was recorded for this clone. The chain employs TRBV27 and TRBJ2-7; D not resolved. The length of the CDR3 is 13 residues. Looked up from germline, CDR1 is MNHEY and CDR2 is SMNVEV (reference sequence). Between the trimmed V and J ends, which lost 6 bases and 2 bases, there was a span of 11 bases. The CDR3 nucleotides read TGTGCCAGCAGCCCCACCCCTACCTACGAGCAGTACTTC. This gives the protein CASSPTPTYEQYF.

The CDR3 DNA reads TGTGCCAGCAGTTTAGCCCGGGACACCTTTGAAGCTTTCTTT. Amino acids: CASSLARDTFEAFF. The chain links TRBV28 to TRBJ1-1; D possibly corresponds to TRBD1 (6 bases). From germline, CDR1 is MDHEN and CDR2 SYDVKM. CDR3 size: 14 residues. V was cut by 2 bases and J by 7 bases, with 14 bases left in between.

This CDR3 reads CASSLGQDTGELFF. The CDR3 bases are TGTGCCAGCAGCTTAGGGCAAGACACCGGGGAGCTGTTTTTT. V is TRBV13 and J is TRBJ2-2, with no clear D. CDR3 length: 14 residues. The germline V gene encodes CDR1 PRHDT and CDR2 FYEKMQ (reference sequence). V lost 0 bases and J lost 3, with 5 bases in between.

The chain links TRBV7-9 to TRBJ2-5; possibly TRBD2 for D (7 bases). V was trimmed by 8 bases and J by 2 bases, leaving 24 bases between them. CDR3 length: 17 amino acids. Germline values: CDR1 SEHNR, CDR2 FQNEAQ (reference sequence). In DNA, the CDR3 is TGTGCCAGCGGATCGGGGGGCCGACAGGACTTTCAAGAGACCCAGTACTTC. Amino acid sequence: CASGSGGRQDFQETQYF. Filled out from reference TRBV7-9 and TRBJ2-5, the complete variable domain reads DTGVSQNPRHKITKRGQNVTFRCDPISEHNRLYWYRQTLGQGPEFLTYFQNEAQLEKSRLLSDRFSAERPKGSFSTLEIQRTEQGDSAMYLCASGSGGRQDFQETQYFGPGTRLLVL.

The chain is built from TRBV4-2 and TRBJ2-1; no reliable D call. The CDR3 loop spans 14 amino acids. The V and J ends lost 6 bases and 5 bases respectively, with 14 bases between them. Germline CDR1 and CDR2: LGHNA and YNFKEQ. In DNA, the CDR3 is TGTGCCAGCAGTCAGAAGAGGTTTAACAATGAGCAGTTCTTC. Protein product: CASSQKRFNNEQFF.

CDR3 region: CASSFSGEMGTEAFF. The CDR3 region has the DNA TGTGCCAGCAGCTTTTCGGGGGAGATGGGGACTGAAGCTTTCTTT. The J gene is TRBJ1-1, the V gene TRBV5-6; D is perhaps TRBD1 (5 bases). CDR1 and CDR2 (germline): SGHDT, YYEEEE. Between the trimmed V and J ends, which lost 2 bases and 5 bases, there was a span of 16 bases. The CDR3 totals 15 residues.

The V gene is TRBV28, the J gene TRBJ2-7; D may be TRBD2 (6 bases). The CDR3 extends over 15 amino acids. The germline V gene encodes CDR1 MDHEN and CDR2 SYDVKM. Trimming removed 6 bases at V and 5 bases at J, with 20 bases between. CDR3 DNA sequence: TGTGCCAGCAGCTCAGAGGGCCATAGCGGAAACGAGCAGTACTTC. It yields the protein CASSSEGHSGNEQYF. Complete variable domain (other parts from reference TRBV28 and TRBJ2-7): DVKVTQSSRYLVKRTGEKVFLECVQDMDHENMFWYRQDPGLGLRLIYFSYDVKMKEKGDIPEGYSVSREKKERFSLILESASTNQTSMYLCASSSEGHSGNEQYFGPGTRLTVT.

The gene calls are TRBV7-2 and TRBJ2-4; 9 bases are shared with TRBD1. CDR1 SGHTA and CDR2 FQGNSA come from the germline V gene. The junction had 6 bases not matched to a gene; V was cut back by 4 bases and J by 5 bases. There are 15 residues in the CDR3. The CDR3: CASSSTRTGENIQYF. The CDR3 DNA reads TGTGCCAGCAGCTCCACCAGGACAGGGGAAAACATTCAGTACTTC.

This chain connects TRBV2 to TRBJ1-6; D call uncertain. The V gene's germline CDR1 is SNHLY and CDR2 FYNNEI. CDR3 length: 13 residues. V shed 5 bases and J shed 13 bases, with 15 bases lying between them. The CDR3 loop reads CASSPDLVGPLHF. CDR3 coding DNA: TGTGCCAGCAGTCCAGACCTGGTAGGGCCCCTCCACTTT.

This rearrangement joins TRBV4-1 to TRBJ2-7; maybe TRBD1 (6 bases). Germline lookup yields CDR1 MGHRA and CDR2 YSYEKL. This CDR3 is built from 14 residues. V was pared by 4 bases and J by 3 bases, with 13 bases between. CDR3: CASSREGQDYEQYF. The CDR3, as DNA: TGCGCCAGCAGCCGTGAGGGACAAGACTACGAGCAGTACTTC.

The genes are TRBV10-3 and TRBJ2-2; 7 bases map to TRBD1. CDR3 length: 15 residues. The J segment lost 3 bases and the V segment lost 6 bases, leaving 7 bases of the junction unmatched. The V gene's germline CDR1 is ENHRY and CDR2 SYGVKD. CDR3 amino acids: CAIRDRNRDTGELFF. CDR3 in DNA: TGTGCCATCAGGGACAGGAATAGGGACACCGGGGAGCTGTTTTTT.

The CDR3 here is CASSPHALKGGNNEQFF. In DNA form, the CDR3 reads TGCGCCAGCAGCCCGCACGCCTTGAAGGGGGGGAACAATGAGCAGTTCTTC. The chain is built from TRBV5-1 and TRBJ2-1; perhaps TRBD2 as D (7 bases). Germline lookup yields CDR1 SGHRS and CDR2 YFSETQ. There are 17 residues in the CDR3. Trimming removed 4 bases at V and 5 bases at J, with 22 bases between.

V and J are TRBV7-8 and TRBJ2-2, with D possibly matching TRBD2 (5 bases). CDR1 SGHVS and CDR2 FQNEAQ come from the germline V gene. Trimming shortened V by 5 bases and J by 4 bases, and 8 bases separated the two germline ends. This CDR3 has 13 residues. CDR3 DNA: TGTGCCAGCAGCCCCGGGGTCACCGGGGAGCTGTTTTTT. Translation: CASSPGVTGELFF.

The rearrangement links TRBV28 to TRBJ2-1, with unresolved D. The V and J ends lost 8 bases and 1 base respectively, with 12 bases between them. From germline, CDR1 is MDHEN and CDR2 SYDVKM. The CDR3 runs 14 residues. The CDR3 bases are TGTGCCAGCGCCCCCTTAACATCCTACAATGAGCAGTTCTTC. Translated, it gives CASAPLTSYNEQFF. Based on the CDR3 plus reference TRBV28 and TRBJ2-1, the full variable domain is DVKVTQSSRYLVKRTGEKVFLECVQDMDHENMFWYRQDPGLGLRLIYFSYDVKMKEKGDIPEGYSVSREKKERFSLILESASTNQTSMYLCASAPLTSYNEQFFGPGTRLTVL.

The chain employs TRBV29-1 and TRBJ1-2, with 8 bases matching TRBD1. V dropped 0 bases and J dropped 4; count of bases not matched to a gene: 10. This CDR3 is built from 16 residues. Per germline, CDR1 SQVTM and CDR2 ANQGSEA. The CDR3 sequence: CSVEDLGTGDPYGYTF. CDR3 bases: TGCAGCGTTGAAGATCTGGGGACAGGAGACCCCTATGGCTACACCTTC.

The chain is built from TRBV5-1 and TRBJ2-1; 10 bases are shared with TRBD1. The CDR3 has 14 residues. V shed 4 bases and J 7 bases; nucleotides not matched to a gene: 5. CDR1 and CDR2 (germline): SGHRS, YFSETQ. CDR3 region: CASSHGTGENEQFF. CDR3 sequence (DNA): TGCGCCAGCAGCCACGGGACAGGGGAAAATGAGCAGTTCTTC.